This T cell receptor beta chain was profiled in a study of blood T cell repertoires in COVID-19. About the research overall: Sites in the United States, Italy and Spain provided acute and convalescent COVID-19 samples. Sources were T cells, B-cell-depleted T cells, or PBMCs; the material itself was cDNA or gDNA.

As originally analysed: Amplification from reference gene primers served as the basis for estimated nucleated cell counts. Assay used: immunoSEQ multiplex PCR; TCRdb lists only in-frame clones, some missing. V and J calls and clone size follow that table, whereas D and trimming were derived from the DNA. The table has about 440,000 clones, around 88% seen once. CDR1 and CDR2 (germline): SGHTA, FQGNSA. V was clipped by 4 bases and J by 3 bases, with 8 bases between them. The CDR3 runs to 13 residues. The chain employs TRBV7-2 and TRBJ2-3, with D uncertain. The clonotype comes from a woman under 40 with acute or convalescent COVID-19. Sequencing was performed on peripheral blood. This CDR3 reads CASSSWQTDTQYF. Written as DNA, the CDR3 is TGTGCCAGCAGCTCTTGGCAAACAGATACGCAGTATTTT.